The entry below describes one T cell receptor (beta chain). Its antigen is undetermined. The data were obtained in a study of Ad26.COV2.S vaccination and SARS-CoV-2 variants. Findings and caveats of the study: Vaccinees reportedly had broad spike-specific CD8+ and CD4+ T cell responses. Recipients of either vaccine or placebo displayed similar breadth of non-spike TCRs. The analyses of TCR breadth and depth may have understated the size of total T cell responses.

Germline assignment: CDR1 MNHNY and CDR2 SVGAGI (reference sequence). There are 15 residues in the CDR3. V lost 0 bases, J lost 5 bases, and 13 bases lay in between. TCRdb keeps only in-frame clones here, not all; method: immunoSEQ multiplex PCR. The data hold 85,000 to 120,000 clones, with over 60% observed a single time. The sequence was collected from a human donor who had recovered from COVID-19. Sequences were derived from peripheral blood, sampled after recovery from COVID-19. The rearrangement uses TRBV6-6 and TRBJ1-1; D gene uncertain. The DNA of the CDR3 is TGTGCCAGCAGTTACTCGAATAATCGTGGAACTGAAGCTTTCTTT. Amino acids: CASSYSNNRGTEAFF.